The 21 T cell receptor delta chains given below trace back to one sample, sequenced in a study of γδ T cells in repeated Plasmodium falciparum infection (dated by TCRdb to 2020 to 2023). Library construction relied on multiplex PCR. The reads were generated on an Illumina MiSeq. Via CATT, TCRdb reprocessed the public reads, and rows with identical DNA were then joined. The sample data list tens of thousands of delta-chain clones, and about 1.5% of these were observed just once. The ten largest clones take up 8.5% to 10% of the sample. For bulk TCR repertoire analysis, Vgamma9/Vdelta2+ and Vdelta2-negative gammadelta T cell populations were flow-sorted out of peripheral blood mononuclear cells. The sequencing sample was made of gamma-delta T cells from blood. All receptors derive from a pool of human donors (malaria-infected and uninfected, not separated).

This clone was counted at least ten times. The chain uses TRDV1 and TRDJ1; TRDD3 aligns across 13 bases. CDR3 length: 27 amino acids. Germline lookup yields CDR1 TSWWSYY and CDR2 QGS. Unmatched junction bases numbered 34, after V lost 3 bases and J lost 0 bases. The CDR3 loop reads CALGELALPTVENWGIRTRANTDKLIF. The CDR3 DNA follows: TGTGCTCTTGGGGAGCTCGCACTTCCTACAGTCGAAAACTGGGGGATACGCACTCGGGCGAACACCGATAAACTCATCTTT.

This clone was observed a handful of times. This is likely an artifact of a read error, given a far larger clone one base away. The same CDR3 also results from other DNA sequences found in this sample. TRDV2 is the V gene, and the J gene was not called. This CDR3 is 14 amino acids long. The V gene's germline CDR1 is GEAIGNYY and CDR2 EKD. The CDR3 DNA reads TGTGCCTGCTCGATAAGAACCCACACCGATAAGCTCATCTTT. Protein product: CACSIRTHTDKLIF.

This clone came up a few times. This DNA translates differently at residue 3 from the TCRdb protein, which is that of a much larger clone; a read error is likely, and the protein shown is the DNA's own translation. The chain employs TRDV1 and TRDJ1, with 7 nucleotides matching TRDD3. Since TCRdb gives no J gene, matching the DNA to germline was used here to assign it. Germline-derived CDR1 and CDR2 are TSWWSYY and QGS. This CDR3 spans 24 amino acids. CDR3 residues: CAPGVRGPPALNYWGLKGTDKLIF. CDR3 DNA sequence: TGTGCTCCTGGGGTCCGTGGCCCCCCGGCCCTGAACTACTGGGGCCTTAAGGGGACCGATAAACTCATCTTT.

This clone has just a few counts. A far larger clone lies a single base away; this is likely a read error. Within the sample, other DNA sequences also encode this same CDR3. This sequence joins TRDV1 and TRDJ1; D perhaps matches TRDD3 (5 bases). The CDR3 contains 21 residues. The germline V gene has CDR1 TSWWSYY and CDR2 QGS. V lost 1 base and J 3 bases, leaving 30 bases between the germline ends. In DNA form, the CDR3 reads TGTGCTCTTGGGGAACGCCGACGAGGAAGGGGGCTAGGGACTCAGGCCGATAAACTCATCTTT. Its protein product is CALGERRRGRGLGTQADKLIF.

This clone was recorded at least ten times. TCRdb lists the protein of a much larger clone for this DNA, which differs at residue 12, so this is likely a read error; the protein given here is translated from the DNA itself. V and J are TRDV1 and TRDJ3; 10 nucleotides line up with TRDD3. No J gene is reported in TCRdb; it was inferred here by comparing the DNA with germline. V trimming: 5 bases; J trimming: 2 bases; junction bases outside the gene matches: 12. The germline V gene has CDR1 TSWWSYY and CDR2 QGS. The CDR3 loop spans 20 amino acids. CDR3 amino acids: CALGKGVLGDYPWDTRQMFF. The CDR3 DNA sequence: TGTGCTCTTGGGAAGGGAGTACTGGGGGATTACCCCTGGGACACCCGACAGATGTTTTTC.

In this sample, this clone turned up a few times. The likely explanation is a read error, given a far larger clone one base away. The same CDR3 also results from other DNA sequences found in this sample. No J gene call was made, and the V gene is TRDV1; the DNA was not compared with TRDD3, the D call given in the table. The CDR3 spans 22 residues. The V gene's germline CDR1 is TSWWSYY and CDR2 QGS. CDR3 nucleotides: TGTGCTCTTGGGGAACCTTCCTTCCGAACCCTAACTGGGGGATCGTACACCGATAAACTCATCTTC. Its protein product is CALGEPSFRTLTGGSYTDKLIF.

This clone came up a few times. TCRdb assigns this DNA the protein of a much larger clone, which departs from its translation at residues 4 and 10; this likely reflects a read error, and the protein shown comes from translating the DNA. CDR3 sequence reads: CAVVGLRGDSLDKLIF. The CDR3 nucleotides read TGTGCCGTTGTTGGACTTCGGGGGGATTCCCTTGATAAACTCATCTTT. The chain is built from TRDV3 and TRDJ1; 7 bases align to TRDD3. The CDR3 sequence is 16 residues long. Germline trimming cut 5 bases from V and 5 bases from J; bases unmatched to any gene: 20. Germline V gene data show CDR1 as TVYSNPD and CDR2 as GDNSRS (reference sequence).

This clone was recorded many times. At residue 10, the translated DNA and the protein in TCRdb do not agree; the protein given here is derived from the DNA. The rearrangement joins TRDV2 to TRDJ3; 10 positions agree with TRDD3. In germline, CDR1 is GEAIGNYY, CDR2 EKD. The V segment lost 2 bases and the J segment 1 base; nucleotides outside the gene matches: 4. The CDR3 covers 18 residues. CDR3 loop: CACDKVLGDSWDTRQMFF. The CDR3 nucleotides are TGTGCCTGTGACAAAGTACTGGGGGATTCCTGGGACACCCGACAGATGTTTTTC.

About this clone itself: TCRdb's protein, taken from a much larger clone, differs from this DNA's translation at residue 8, likely owing to a read error; the protein displayed comes from the DNA. V is TRDV2 and J is TRDJ2; 13 positions agree with TRDD3. TCRdb supplies no J gene; here it was assigned by aligning the nucleotide sequence to germline. Germline values: CDR1 GEAIGNYY, CDR2 EKD. J was trimmed by 5 bases and V by 3 bases; bases with no gene match: 17. This CDR3 region has 20 residues. In nucleotides, the CDR3 is TGTGCCTGTGACCCTGTATATCACAGTACTGGGGGATACGGCACAGCACAACTCTTCTTT. This sequence encodes CACDPVYHSTGGYGTAQLFF.

This clone has just a few counts. The likely explanation is a read error, given a far larger clone one base away. Other DNA sequences in the same sample also yield this CDR3. This chain joins TRDV1 and TRDJ1, with 9 bases that match TRDD3. Here the J gene was assigned by germline matching of the DNA, as TCRdb has none. Germline CDR1 TSWWSYY, CDR2 QGS. This CDR3 spans 20 amino acids. The CDR3 protein is CALGEFLYGHRGIHTDKLIF. CDR3 nucleotide sequence: TGTGCTCTCGGGGAATTTCTTTACGGTCATCGGGGGATACACACCGATAAACTCATCTTT.

This clone was found a few times. The protein recorded in TCRdb matches a much larger clone and deviates from this DNA's translation at residue 12, suggesting a read error; the protein here is obtained by translating the DNA. With the J gene uncalled, the V gene is TRDV2; the D call of TRDD3 is as the table states it, not checked on the DNA. This CDR3 comprises 14 residues. The germline CDR1 and CDR2 sequences are GEAIGNYY and EKD. The CDR3 nucleotides are TGTGCCTTTGCCCCTGGGGGATACACCGATAAACCCATCTTT. As protein: CAFAPGGYTDKPIF.

In the case of this clone: It differs at one base from a far larger clone, so likely a read error. This CDR3 is also generated by other DNA sequences in the sample. This rearrangement joins TRDV3 to TRDJ2; TRDD3 agrees at 12 bases. The CDR3 has 23 residues. Germline V gives CDR1 TVYSNPD, CDR2 GDNSRS (reference sequence). In DNA form, the CDR3 reads TGTGCCTTCCAGAGGAAAAAATTCCTACGGTACTGGGGGATACCATGGCCGACAGCACAGCTCTTCTTT. Its protein is CAFQRKKFLRYWGIPWPTAQLFF.

This clone was seen at least ten times. This chain joins TRDV2 and TRDJ1, with 7 bases aligning to TRDD3. The J segment lost 0 bases and the V segment lost 0 bases, leaving 9 bases of the junction unmatched. The germline V gene has CDR1 GEAIGNYY and CDR2 EKD. This CDR3 comprises 17 residues. CDR3 nucleotide sequence: TGTGCCTGTGACACCGTGGACCTGGGGGTACACACCGATAAACTCATCTTT. It codes for CACDTVDLGVHTDKLIF.

This clone was observed a handful of times. The TCRdb protein, from a much larger clone, departs from this DNA's translation at residue 4, likely by read error; the protein shown derives from the DNA. The rearrangement joins TRDV2 to TRDJ1; possibly TRDD3 for D (6 bases). V lost 6 bases, J lost 0 bases, and 19 bases lay in between. Per the germline V gene, CDR1 is GEAIGNYY and CDR2 is EKD. The CDR3 length is 16 residues. In DNA form, the CDR3 reads TGTGCCTGTTACCCCCTGGGGTTTAAGTACACCGATAAACTCATCTTT. Its translation is CACYPLGFKYTDKLIF.

Details on this clone: Because the CDR3's place on the DNA is in doubt, the DNA is left out and the CDR3 is given as listed by TCRdb. V and J are TRAV29/DV5 and TRDJ1; the table gives TRDD3 as D, unverified against the DNA. Germline V gives CDR1 NSMFDY, CDR2 ISSIKDK. The CDR3 has 20 amino acids, counting both end residues. The CDR3 region is CSVLLCRSNVGDIVPDKLIF.

This clone appeared many times. This chain links TRDV1 with TRDJ1; D is possibly TRDD3 (5 bases). Trimming removed 6 bases at V and 1 base at J, with 15 bases between. The CDR3 runs 15 residues. From germline, CDR1 is TSWWSYY and CDR2 QGS. CDR3 residues: CALGGRLELTDKLIF. The CDR3 bases are TGTGCTCTTGGTGGTAGACTGGAGCTCACCGATAAACTCATCTTT.

This clone showed up just a few times. TCRdb lists the protein of a much larger clone for this DNA, which differs at residues 5 and 15, so this is likely a read error; the protein given here is translated from the DNA itself. The CDR3 sequence: CACDAVGASYTDKLTF. As DNA, the CDR3 is TGTGCCTGTGACGCCGTGGGGGCCTCGTACACCGATAAACTCACCTTT. This chain uses TRDV2 with TRDJ1; D may be TRDD3 (6 bases). The CDR3 has 16 residues. The germline gives CDR1 GEAIGNYY, CDR2 EKD.

This clone was counted many times. CDR3 coding DNA: TGTGCCTGTGACACCTTGTTTACTGGGGGACAACCTAACACCGATAAACTCATCTTT. Its translation: CACDTLFTGGQPNTDKLIF. This chain links TRDV2 with TRDJ1; 9 bases line up with TRDD3. CDR3 size: 19 residues. In germline, CDR1 is GEAIGNYY, CDR2 EKD. Trimming removed 0 bases from V and 0 bases from J; junction bases left unmatched: 13.

In its sample, this clone was seen many times. This sample also contains other DNA sequences that code for the same CDR3. The gene calls are TRDV1 and TRDJ1; D might be TRDD3 (6 bases). The germline V and J ends were trimmed by 4 bases and 4 bases, with 10 bases remaining between them. This CDR3 has 13 residues. Germline-derived CDR1 and CDR2 are TSWWSYY and QGS. The CDR3 spells CALGVGVLDKLIF. The CDR3 DNA reads TGTGCTCTTGGGGTGGGGGTTCTCGATAAACTCATCTTT.

This clone was seen a few times. The likely explanation is a read error, given a far larger clone one base away. The same CDR3 arises from other DNA sequences in this sample as well. The chain's CDR3 is CACDFVLGDTRRTDKLIF. For the CDR3, the DNA is TGTGCCTGCGACTTTGTACTGGGGGATACGCGTCGTACCGATAAACTCATCTTT. This rearrangement joins TRDV2 to TRDJ1; TRDD3 agrees at 13 bases. This CDR3 comprises 18 residues. Trimming removed 7 bases from V and 2 bases from J; junction bases left unmatched: 15. Germline CDR1 and CDR2: GEAIGNYY and EKD.

The sample holds a few counts of this clone. This likely came from a read error, as a far larger clone is one base away. In the same sample, other DNA sequences code for this CDR3. The chain has TRDV1 and TRDJ1; the D is unclear. This CDR3 contains 15 residues. V gave up 2 bases and J gave up 2 bases, with 12 bases separating them. Germline CDR1 is TSWWSYY and CDR2 is QGS. This chain's CDR3 is CALGEWAGYTDKLIF. Here the CDR3 DNA reads TGTGCTCTTGGGGAATGGGCTGGTTATACCGATAAACTCATCTTT.